The 10 T cell receptor beta chains in this list originate from one sample, sequenced in a study of cytomegalovirus exposure and HLA in healthy donors. 60 Vbeta and 13 Jbeta primers were used in PCR. Here immunoSEQ multiplex PCR was the method, and the copy in TCRdb shows in-frame clones only, minus some. This table holds approximately 290,000 clones, roughly 80% found once. What was sequenced was PBMCs. The receptors come from a girl aged 2 to 10 in good health and CMV-seronegative.

The V gene is TRBV9, the J gene TRBJ2-1, with 7 bases identical to TRBD2. The V gene's germline CDR1 is SGDLS and CDR2 YYNGEE. The V gene end was trimmed by 0 bases and the J gene end by 0 bases; junction bases not matched to a gene: 12. The CDR3 spans 19 residues. The CDR3 DNA follows: TGTGCCAGCAGCGTAGCGGGGGGACGGCGCGGGGGCTCCTACAATGAGCAGTTCTTC. Protein product: CASSVAGGRRGGSYNEQFF.

With respect to this clone: The same CDR3 arises from other DNA sequences in this sample as well. The chain has TRBV7-8 and TRBJ2-7; the D gene is possibly TRBD2 (7 bases). V was cut by 5 bases and J by 3 bases, with 17 bases left in between. The CDR3 runs 15 residues. Germline V CDR1 and CDR2: SGHVS, FQNEAQ. The CDR3 loop reads CASSTFWGGVYEQYF. The DNA of the CDR3 is TGTGCCAGCAGCACTTTTTGGGGGGGCGTCTACGAGCAGTACTTC. Variable domain in full (rest from reference TRBV7-8 and TRBJ2-7): GAGVSQSPRYKVAKRGQDVALRCDPISGHVSLFWYQQALGQGPEFLTYFQNEAQLDKSGLPSDRFFAERPEGSVSTLKIQRTQQEDSAVYLCASSTFWGGVYEQYFGPGTRLTVT.

In its sample, this clone was seen once. This chain connects TRBV27 to TRBJ2-2, with 8 bases that match TRBD1. Germline V gene sequence: CDR1 MNHEY, CDR2 SMNVEV (reference sequence). CDR3 length: 13 amino acids. V was clipped by 8 bases and J by 7 bases; unmatched bases: 6. CDR3 in DNA: TGTGCCAGCCAGGACAGGGTAAACGGGGAGCTGTTTTTT. Its translation is CASQDRVNGELFF.

The DNA of the CDR3 is TGTGCCAGCAGCGGACTTGGGACAGGGGGTAACTATGGCTACACCTTC. Residues: CASSGLGTGGNYGYTF. The chain has TRBV9 and TRBJ1-2; 11 bases align to TRBD1. Germline CDR1 and CDR2: SGDLS and YYNGEE. With V trimmed by 3 bases and J by 1 base, 5 bases remained unmatched. The CDR3 covers 16 residues.

In its sample, this clone was seen a few times. The genes are TRBV9 and TRBJ2-7; 9 nucleotides line up with TRBD1. This CDR3 spans 15 amino acids. The V gene end was trimmed by 0 bases and the J gene end by 2 bases; junction bases not matched to a gene: 3. From germline, CDR1 is SGDLS and CDR2 YYNGEE. CDR3 sequence reads: CASSVGGTGTYEQYF. For the CDR3, the DNA is TGTGCCAGCAGCGTAGGGGGGACAGGGACCTACGAGCAGTACTTC. Looking up the rest from reference TRBV9 and TRBJ2-7 gives the full variable domain: DSGVTQTPKHLITATGQRVTLRCSPRSGDLSVYWYQQSLDQGLQFLIQYYNGEERAKGNILERFSAQQFPDLHSELNLSSLELGDSALYFCASSVGGTGTYEQYFGPGTRLTVT.

The rearrangement uses TRBV5-1 and TRBJ2-5; D possibly corresponds to TRBD2 (6 bases). Trimming removed 3 bases from V and 4 bases from J, with 13 bases in between. CDR1 and CDR2 (germline): SGHRS, YFSETQ. The CDR3 has 14 amino acids. DNA for the CDR3: TGCGCCAGCAGCTCCCCGGGAGCGGGAGAGACCCAGTACTTC. This sequence encodes CASSSPGAGETQYF.

The genes are TRBV7-9 and TRBJ1-1; D not resolved. Per germline, CDR1 SEHNR and CDR2 FQNEAQ (reference sequence). This CDR3 is built from 15 residues. The V and J ends lost 2 bases and 0 bases respectively, with 10 bases between them. The CDR3 coding sequence is TGTGCCAGCAGCTTACTTCGGGATTTGAACACTGAAGCTTTCTTT. Its translation is CASSLLRDLNTEAFF.

This CDR3 is CASSPLSGTDTQYF. The CDR3 DNA reads as TGTGCCAGCAGCCCCTTATCGGGCACAGATACGCAGTATTTT. V usage is TRBV11-2 and J usage is TRBJ2-3, with D unclear. The CDR3 loop spans 14 amino acids. From germline, CDR1 is SGHAT and CDR2 FQNNGV. V lost 5 bases and J 1 base, leaving 10 bases between the germline ends.

The chain employs TRBV7-7 and TRBJ2-2; TRBD2 aligns across 16 bases. CDR3 length: 18 amino acids. J lost 7 bases, V lost 5 bases, and 10 bases had no gene match. In germline, CDR1 is SSHAT, CDR2 FNYEAQ (reference sequence). Here the CDR3 DNA reads TGTGCCAGCAGCCCGGTGGGACTAGCGGGGGGGCCCGGCGGGGAGCTGTTTTTT. Amino acids: CASSPVGLAGGPGGELFF. Full variable domain (outside the CDR3, taken from reference TRBV7-7 and TRBJ2-2): GAGVSQSPRYKVTKRGQDVTLRCDPISSHATLYWYQQALGQGPEFLTYFNYEAQPDKSGLPSDRFSAERPEGSISTLTIQRTEQRDSAMYRCASSPVGLAGGPGGELFFGEGSRLTVL.

The J gene is TRBJ2-1, the V gene TRBV4-1, with 7 positions matching TRBD2. Trimming took 1 base from V and 6 from J; bases not matched to a gene: 6. Per the germline V gene, CDR1 is MGHRA and CDR2 is YSYEKL. CDR3 length equals 15 residues. As DNA, the CDR3 is TGCGCCAGCAGCCAAGTTGGTCCGGGGGGCAATGAGCAGTTCTTC. Translation gives CASSQVGPGGNEQFF.